The sequence of this T cell receptor (beta chain) was determined in a study of T cell repertoires in cytomegalovirus infection. Via MiXCR, TCRdb re-called the reads, giving one row per CDR3 protein. The sample consists of 740,000 or so distinct CDR3 sequences, 35% of them appearing once. Per germline, CDR1 MDHEN and CDR2 SYDVKM. V lost 6 bases, J lost 1 base, and 14 bases stayed unmatched. The CDR3 runs 18 residues. The chain combines TRBV28 with TRBJ2-3, with 9 bases lining up with TRBD2. This clonotype was obtained from a human donor in good health (CMV status not recorded). Some clones in this sample may be carry-over from other donors' samples. What was sequenced was PBMCs. The CDR3 reads CASSQTRRGGARTDTQYF. The DNA for the CDR3 is TGTGCCAGCAGCCAAACACGTCGCGGGGGGGCTCGCACAGATACGCAGTATTTT.